The clone carrying this T cell receptor (beta chain) was detected only once. Antigen specificity is unknown. The data belong to a study of cytomegalovirus exposure and HLA in healthy donors. The CDR3 runs 14 residues. V was clipped by 4 bases and J by 0 bases; unmatched bases: 3. The germline gives CDR1 SGHRS, CDR2 YFSETQ. General study findings and limits: Indistinguishable V segments such as TRBV6-2 and TRBV6-3 were excluded. Cytomegalovirus-associated TCR beta chains were listed, numbering some 150.

Primers: 60 Vbeta forward and 13 Jbeta reverse. The protocol was immunoSEQ multiplex PCR, while the TCRdb copy is restricted to in-frame clones and leaves out a portion. The sample shows under 200,000 clones, approximately 77% of them seen only once. The chain joins TRBV5-1 to TRBJ2-5; 7 positions agree with TRBD1. The sample comprised PBMCs. The TCR was taken from a male donor in good health and CMV-seropositive. CDR3 in DNA: TGCGCCAGCAGCCTCGGGACAGACCAAGAGACCCAGTACTTC. Amino acids: CASSLGTDQETQYF.